The present TCR beta chain was sequenced within a study of T cell responses to AZD1222 COVID-19 vaccine. Method: immunoSEQ multiplex PCR; TCRdb's copy keeps in-frame clones and lacks some. Here the sample spans over 90,000 clones, about four fifths being singletons. This CDR3 contains 16 residues. The germline V gene has CDR1 SGHRS and CDR2 YFSETQ. Trimming pared 4 bases from V and 2 bases from J, leaving 18 bases between. Sequencing was performed on peripheral blood, taken on day 0 of AZD1222 vaccination. The receptor was isolated from an adult in good health. The chain carries TRBV5-1 and TRBJ2-5; no reliable D call. The CDR3 DNA reads TGCGCCAGCAGCAACTTGGGTCCAGCAGCACAAGAGACCCAGTACTTC. This encodes CASSNLGPAAQETQYF.